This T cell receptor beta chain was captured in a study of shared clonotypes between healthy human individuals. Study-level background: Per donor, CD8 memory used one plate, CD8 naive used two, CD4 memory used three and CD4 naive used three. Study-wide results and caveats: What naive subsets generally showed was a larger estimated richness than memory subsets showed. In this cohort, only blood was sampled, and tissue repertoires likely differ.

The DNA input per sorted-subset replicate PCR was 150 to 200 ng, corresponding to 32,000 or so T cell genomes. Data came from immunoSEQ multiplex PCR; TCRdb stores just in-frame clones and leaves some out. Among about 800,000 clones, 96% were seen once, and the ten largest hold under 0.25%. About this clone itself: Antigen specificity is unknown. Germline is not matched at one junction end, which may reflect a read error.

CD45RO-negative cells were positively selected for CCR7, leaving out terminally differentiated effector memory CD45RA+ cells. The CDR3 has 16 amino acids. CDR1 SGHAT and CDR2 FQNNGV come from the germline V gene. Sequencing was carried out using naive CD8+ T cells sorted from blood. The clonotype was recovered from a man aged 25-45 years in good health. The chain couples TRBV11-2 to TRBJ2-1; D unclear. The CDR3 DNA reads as TGTGCCAGCAGCTTAGAATACCCCGGTACCTACAGTGAGCAGTTCTTC. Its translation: CASSLEYPGTYSEQFF.